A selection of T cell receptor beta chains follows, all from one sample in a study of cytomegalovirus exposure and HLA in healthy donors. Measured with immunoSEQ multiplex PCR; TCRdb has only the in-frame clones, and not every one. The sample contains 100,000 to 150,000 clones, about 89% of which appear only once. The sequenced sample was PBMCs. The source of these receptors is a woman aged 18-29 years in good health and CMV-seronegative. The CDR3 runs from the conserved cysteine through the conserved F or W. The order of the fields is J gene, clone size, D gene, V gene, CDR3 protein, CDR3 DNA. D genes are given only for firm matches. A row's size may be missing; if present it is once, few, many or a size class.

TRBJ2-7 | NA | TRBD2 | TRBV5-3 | CARSLVGRETGDEQYF | TGTGCCAGAAGCTTGGTTGGGCGGGAGACGGGGGACGAGCAGTACTTC
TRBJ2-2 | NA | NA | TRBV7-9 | CASSFRGGARTGELFF | TGTGCCAGCAGCTTTAGGGGGGGCGCTCGGACCGGGGAGCTGTTTTTT
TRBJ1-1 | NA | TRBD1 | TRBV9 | CASSAGTDNTEAFF | TGTGCCAGCAGCGCGGGGACAGATAACACTGAAGCTTTCTTT
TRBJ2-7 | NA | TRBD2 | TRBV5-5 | CASSLAGGTSHYEQYF | TGTGCCAGCAGCCTAGCGGGAGGTACTTCCCATTACGAGCAGTACTTC
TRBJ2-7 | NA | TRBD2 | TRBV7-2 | CASSLTSGPYEQYF | TGTGCCAGCAGCCTGACTAGCGGGCCCTACGAGCAGTACTTC
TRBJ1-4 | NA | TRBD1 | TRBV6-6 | CASSQDRAGEKLFF | TGTGCCAGCAGTCAAGACAGGGCGGGCGAAAAACTGTTTTTT
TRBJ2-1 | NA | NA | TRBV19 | CASSNLGANEQFF | TGTGCCAGTAGTAATCTGGGGGCGAATGAGCAGTTCTTC
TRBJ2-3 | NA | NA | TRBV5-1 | CASSLLGADTQYF | TGCGCCAGCAGCTTGTTAGGGGCAGATACGCAGTATTTT
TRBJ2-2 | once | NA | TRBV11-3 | CASSTQGGELFF | TGTGCCAGCAGCACCCAGGGAGGGGAGCTGTTTTTT
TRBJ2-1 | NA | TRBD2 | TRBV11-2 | CASSLGVSGSHNEQFF | TGTGCCAGCAGCTTGGGGGTCAGCGGGAGCCACAATGAGCAGTTCTTC
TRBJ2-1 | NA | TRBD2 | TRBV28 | CASSFRSGASSYNEQFF | TGTGCCAGCAGTTTCCGTAGCGGGGCGAGCTCCTACAATGAGCAGTTCTTC
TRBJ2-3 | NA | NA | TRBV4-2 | CASSQAVRQGTDTQYF | TGTGCCAGCAGCCAAGCCGTCCGGCAGGGCACAGATACGCAGTATTTT
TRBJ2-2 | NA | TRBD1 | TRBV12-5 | CASGLPGTGGFGELFF | TGTGCTAGTGGTTTGCCCGGGACAGGGGGCTTCGGGGAGCTGTTTTTT
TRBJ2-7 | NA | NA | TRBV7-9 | CASSLRQGIVEQYF | TGTGCCAGCAGCTTAAGGCAGGGGATAGTCGAGCAGTACTTC
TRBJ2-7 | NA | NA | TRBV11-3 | CASSLVESEQYF | TGTGCCAGCAGCTTGGTAGAGTCCGAGCAGTACTTC
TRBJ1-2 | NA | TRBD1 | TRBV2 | CASSETGTANYGYTF | TGTGCCAGCAGTGAAACCGGGACAGCCAACTATGGCTACACCTTC
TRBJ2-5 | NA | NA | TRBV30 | CAWRAFSETQYF | TGTGCCTGGAGGGCCTTTTCAGAGACCCAGTACTTC
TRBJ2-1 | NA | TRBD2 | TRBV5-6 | CASSSGLAVYEQFF | TGTGCCAGCAGTTCGGGACTAGCTGTCTATGAGCAGTTCTTC
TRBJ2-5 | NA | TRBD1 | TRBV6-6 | CASRRDSLETQYF | TGTGCCAGCAGAAGGGACAGTTTAGAGACCCAGTACTTC
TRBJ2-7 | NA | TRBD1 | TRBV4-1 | CASSHRVRDRESYEQYF | TGCGCCAGCAGCCACCGCGTCCGGGACAGGGAGAGCTACGAGCAGTACTTC
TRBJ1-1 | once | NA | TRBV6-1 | CASRVSTNTEAFF | TGTGCCAGCAGGGTCTCTACGAACACTGAAGCTTTCTTT
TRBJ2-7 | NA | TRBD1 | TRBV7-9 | CASSPPDRVNEQYF | TGTGCCAGCAGCCCCCCGGACAGGGTAAACGAGCAGTACTTC
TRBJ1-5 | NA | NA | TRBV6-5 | CASSYGTPYSNQPQHF | TGTGCCAGCAGTTACGGGACACCTTATAGCAATCAGCCCCAGCATTTT
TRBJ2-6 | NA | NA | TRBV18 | CASSPTQPMGANVLTF | TGTGCCAGCTCACCGACACAGCCTATGGGGGCCAACGTCCTGACTTTC
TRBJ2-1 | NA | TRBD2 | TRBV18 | CASSPGLAGVNEQFF | TGTGCCAGCTCACCGGGACTAGCGGGAGTCAATGAGCAGTTCTTC
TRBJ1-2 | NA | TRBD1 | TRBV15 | CATSRKTGNYGYTF | TGTGCCACCAGCAGAAAGACAGGGAACTATGGCTACACCTTC